One and the same sample provided the 25 T cell receptor beta chains below, sequenced in a study of blood T cells in healthy people across ages. Next came a second PCR, run for about 6 to 11 cycles, which used a sample-barcoded 5' primer along with a J-beta primer mix. TCRdb passed the 5' RACE reads through MiXCR, listing each CDR3 protein once. The sample yields around 800,000 distinct CDR3 sequences, around 25% seen once. These same records also appear under a second study, on T cells of mothers and their children.

The sample taken for sequencing was blood. The receptor source for this set is a boy younger than 18 in good health.

A few counts support this clonotype. V and J are TRBV25-1 and TRBJ1-2; TRBD1 agrees at 9 bases. With 4 bases clipped from V and 3 bases from J, the junction kept 3 bases outside the gene matches. Germline values: CDR1 MGHDK, CDR2 SYGVNS. The CDR3 is 14 amino acids. The CDR3 region has the DNA TGTGCCAGCAGTGCGGGACAGGGCCACTATGGCTACACCTTC. This sequence encodes CASSAGQGHYGYTF.

This sequence joins TRBV2 and TRBJ2-1; 8 bases line up with TRBD1. Looked up from germline, CDR1 is SNHLY and CDR2 is FYNNEI. Germline trimming cut 8 bases from V and 1 base from J; bases unmatched to any gene: 7. CDR3 length: 15 amino acids. The CDR3 sequence is CASLWTGTSYNEQFF. CDR3 nucleotides: TGTGCCAGCCTTTGGACAGGGACGTCCTACAATGAGCAGTTCTTC.

This chain links TRBV6-5 with TRBJ2-5; 10 nucleotides match TRBD1. The CDR3 consists of 15 residues. Germline V CDR1 and CDR2: MNHEY, SVGAGI. Trimming at V came to 5 bases and at J to 4 bases, leaving 7 bases not matched to a gene. CDR3 sequence (DNA): TGTGCCAGCAGTGTCCGGGGACAGGGGAGAGAGACCCAGTACTTC. This codes for CASSVRGQGRETQYF.

This clonotype was detected a few times. This chain's CDR3 is CASSQEEAVETQYF. The DNA for the CDR3 is TGCGCCAGCAGCCAGGAGGAGGCGGTGGAGACCCAGTACTTC. V and J are TRBV5-1 and TRBJ2-5, with D possibly TRBD2 on 5 matching bases. From germline, CDR1 is SGHRS and CDR2 YFSETQ. This CDR3 is 14 amino acids long. Trimming cost V 4 bases and J 5 bases, with 15 bases left between them.

In this sample, this clonotype turned up a few times. V and J are TRBV27 and TRBJ1-4, with D unresolved. V dropped 5 bases and J dropped 8 bases, with 12 bases sitting between them. The germline V gene has CDR1 MNHEY and CDR2 SMNVEV (reference sequence). The CDR3 totals 13 residues. The CDR3 is CASSPYLAEKLFF. CDR3 DNA sequence: TGTGCCAGCAGTCCGTACTTAGCGGAAAAACTGTTTTTT.

This clonotype was seen only a few times. The gene calls are TRBV5-1 and TRBJ2-1, with a tentative D call TRBD2 (6 bases). This CDR3 region has 16 residues. Germline lookup yields CDR1 SGHRS and CDR2 YFSETQ. Trimming took off 0 bases at V and 4 bases at J, with 14 bases between the two ends. The CDR3 spells CASSLAVGGAYNEQFF. In DNA form, the CDR3 reads TGCGCCAGCAGCTTGGCGGTTGGAGGGGCGTACAATGAGCAGTTCTTC.

The chain has TRBV20-1 and TRBJ1-5, with D maybe TRBD1 (6 bases). There are 15 residues in the CDR3. Germline V CDR1 and CDR2: DFQATT, SNEGSKA (reference sequence). V was cut by 6 bases and J by 5 bases, with 20 bases left in between. The CDR3 is CSARPGAGWDQPQHF. The CDR3 DNA reads as TGCAGTGCGCGACCGGGGGCAGGGTGGGATCAGCCCCAGCATTTT.

This clonotype came up a few times. This chain connects TRBV5-1 to TRBJ1-5, with D unclear. V was cut by 0 bases and J by 2 bases, with 9 bases left in between. The CDR3 covers 15 residues. Germline lookup yields CDR1 SGHRS and CDR2 YFSETQ. The CDR3 protein is CASSLGVGGNQPQHF. The CDR3 region has the DNA TGCGCCAGCAGCTTGGGGGTCGGGGGCAATCAGCCCCAGCATTTT.

The V call is TRBV6-6, the J call TRBJ1-2, with D hard to call. This CDR3 spans 11 amino acids. Trimming stripped 6 bases from V and 13 bases from J, with 15 bases between. Germline lookup yields CDR1 MNHNY and CDR2 SVGAGI (reference sequence). The CDR3 protein is CASSVGRAATF. The CDR3 DNA is TGTGCCAGCAGCGTTGGGCGGGCAGCCACCTTC.

J is TRBJ2-7 and V is TRBV7-9; 7 nucleotides line up with TRBD1. V was pared by 1 base and J by 2 bases, with 14 bases of the junction left unmatched. The CDR3 has 18 amino acids. The germline V gene has CDR1 SEHNR and CDR2 FQNEAQ (reference sequence). The CDR3 loop reads CASSLGEYSGTVAYEQYF. The CDR3 nucleotides read TGTGCCAGCAGCTTAGGAGAATACTCCGGGACAGTTGCCTACGAGCAGTACTTC.

The V call is TRBV4-1, the J call TRBJ1-1, with 8 bases matching TRBD1. The CDR3 loop spans 15 amino acids. Germline CDR1 is MGHRA and CDR2 is YSYEKL. V shed 2 bases and J 0 bases; nucleotides not matched to a gene: 2. This CDR3 reads CASSQSTGVNTEAFF. CDR3 nucleotides: TGCGCCAGCAGCCAATCGACAGGGGTGAACACTGAAGCTTTCTTT.

The gene calls are TRBV9 and TRBJ2-1; 10 positions agree with TRBD2. CDR1 and CDR2 (germline): SGDLS, YYNGEE. Germline trimming cut 0 bases from V and 4 bases from J; bases unmatched to any gene: 4. The CDR3 consists of 16 residues. This chain's CDR3 is CASSVAASGGYNEQFF. CDR3 nucleotides: TGTGCCAGCAGCGTAGCGGCTAGCGGGGGTTACAATGAGCAGTTCTTC.

The chain is built from TRBV20-1 and TRBJ2-5; no clear D. The V and J ends lost 2 bases and 1 base respectively, with 8 bases between them. The V gene's germline CDR1 is DFQATT and CDR2 SNEGSKA (reference sequence). The CDR3 is 13 residues long. The CDR3 protein is CSARSSVQETQYF. Here the CDR3 DNA reads TGCAGTGCTAGAAGCAGCGTCCAAGAGACCCAGTACTTC.

The chain employs TRBV10-3 and TRBJ2-1; D not resolved. The CDR3 length is 14 residues. Germline V gene sequence: CDR1 ENHRY, CDR2 SYGVKD. With 8 bases removed from V and 0 bases from J, the gap between germline ends came to 11 bases. The CDR3 bases are TGTGCCATCCGCGGCGAGAGCTCCTACAATGAGCAGTTCTTC. This codes for CAIRGESSYNEQFF.

This clonotype turned up a few times. V is TRBV10-3 and J is TRBJ2-5; D remains ambiguous. The germline V gene has CDR1 ENHRY and CDR2 SYGVKD. The CDR3 is 15 residues long. Trimming took off 0 bases at V and 1 base at J, with 9 bases between the two ends. The CDR3 DNA is TGTGCCATCAGTGAGTCGGGAAGTTTCCAAGAGACCCAGTACTTC. It codes for CAISESGSFQETQYF.

Notes on this clonotype: A read error is the likely source, as a far larger clone sits one nucleotide away. The chain links TRBV7-3 to TRBJ2-5; D unresolved. The CDR3 extends over 12 amino acids. CDR1 is SGHTA, CDR2 FQGTGA, per germline. CDR3 sequence reads: CASRLIGETQYF. The CDR3, as DNA: TGTGCCAGCAGATTAATAGGAGAGACCCAGTACTTC.

This clonotype showed up just a few times. CDR3 sequence reads: CSARDTAGTTEAFF. The CDR3 nucleotides read TGCAGTGCTAGAGATACGGCAGGGACTACTGAAGCTTTCTTT. J is TRBJ1-1 and V is TRBV20-1; TRBD1 might be the D (5 bases). The CDR3 spans 14 residues. Germline values: CDR1 DFQATT, CDR2 SNEGSKA (reference sequence). Trimming removed 0 bases at V and 5 bases at J, with 13 bases between.

In its sample, this clonotype was seen many times. V usage is TRBV5-1 and J usage is TRBJ2-5, with 12 positions matching TRBD1. V lost 4 bases, J lost 5 bases, and 6 bases stayed unmatched. The CDR3 consists of 15 residues. The germline gives CDR1 SGHRS, CDR2 YFSETQ. The CDR3 loop reads CASSQAGQGAETQYF. CDR3 bases: TGCGCCAGCAGCCAAGCGGGACAGGGGGCGGAGACCCAGTACTTC.

This clonotype was seen a handful of times. This chain links TRBV3-1 with TRBJ2-2; possible D gene TRBD2, 6 bases. Germline V gene lookup returns CDR1 LGHDT and CDR2 YNNKEL (reference sequence). V was cut by 1 base and J by 2 bases, with 8 bases left in between. CDR3 length: 15 residues. The chain's CDR3 is CASSQGGANTGELFF. CDR3 DNA sequence: TGTGCCAGCAGCCAAGGCGGGGCCAACACCGGGGAGCTGTTTTTT.

V and J are TRBV20-1 and TRBJ2-5; TRBD1 agrees at 10 bases. The DNA end is a closer match to TRBJ2-7, so the J assignment may be wrong. The CDR3 totals 15 residues. The germline gives CDR1 DFQATT, CDR2 SNEGSKA (reference sequence). The CDR3 bases are TGCAGTGCTAGAGATCCGGGACAGGGGAATCGCGAGCAGTACTTC. Its protein product is CSARDPGQGNREQYF.

This clonotype was detected only once. J is TRBJ2-5 and V is TRBV6-4; TRBD1 might be the D (6 bases). Germline values: CDR1 MRHNA, CDR2 SNTAGT. Deletions cut 3 bases from V and 7 bases from J, with 15 bases between. The CDR3 covers 14 residues. The CDR3 DNA sequence: TGTGCCAGCAGTGAGGGGCCAGGGGAAGGGACCCAGTACTTC. This codes for CASSEGPGEGTQYF.

The chain is built from TRBV20-1 and TRBJ2-3; 13 bases line up with TRBD2. The CDR3 has 16 residues. V was pared by 5 bases and J by 3 bases, with 8 bases of the junction left unmatched. Germline V gene lookup returns CDR1 DFQATT and CDR2 SNEGSKA (reference sequence). In nucleotides, the CDR3 is TGCAGTGCTGGCCCAGGACTAGCGGGGGAAACAGATACGCAGTATTTT. Its protein is CSAGPGLAGETDTQYF.

Only a few counts were recorded for this clonotype. The chain has TRBV7-9 and TRBJ2-7, with unresolved D. Between the trimmed V and J ends, which lost 8 bases and 0 bases, there was a span of 14 bases. The germline V gene encodes CDR1 SEHNR and CDR2 FQNEAQ (reference sequence). CDR3 length: 14 amino acids. The CDR3 coding sequence is TGTGCCAGCGTACCCAAGACGAGCTCCTACGAGCAGTACTTC. Translating it yields CASVPKTSSYEQYF.

The chain has TRBV2 and TRBJ1-4; weak D call: TRBD1 (5 bases). From germline, CDR1 is SNHLY and CDR2 FYNNEI. The CDR3 totals 15 residues. Trimming removed 7 bases at V and 0 bases at J, with 12 bases between. This CDR3 is CASKEGSATNEKLFF. In nucleotides, the CDR3 is TGTGCCAGCAAGGAGGGGAGTGCAACTAATGAAAAACTGTTTTTT.

In this sample, this clonotype turned up a few times. The chain joins TRBV7-6 to TRBJ2-3, with D hard to call. Trimming took off 5 bases at V and 0 bases at J, with 9 bases between the two ends. Germline CDR1 reads SGHVS; CDR2 reads FNYEAQ. The length of the CDR3 is 14 residues. CDR3 bases: TGTGCCAGCAGCCGCCATGAGAGCACAGATACGCAGTATTTT. Residues: CASSRHESTDTQYF.